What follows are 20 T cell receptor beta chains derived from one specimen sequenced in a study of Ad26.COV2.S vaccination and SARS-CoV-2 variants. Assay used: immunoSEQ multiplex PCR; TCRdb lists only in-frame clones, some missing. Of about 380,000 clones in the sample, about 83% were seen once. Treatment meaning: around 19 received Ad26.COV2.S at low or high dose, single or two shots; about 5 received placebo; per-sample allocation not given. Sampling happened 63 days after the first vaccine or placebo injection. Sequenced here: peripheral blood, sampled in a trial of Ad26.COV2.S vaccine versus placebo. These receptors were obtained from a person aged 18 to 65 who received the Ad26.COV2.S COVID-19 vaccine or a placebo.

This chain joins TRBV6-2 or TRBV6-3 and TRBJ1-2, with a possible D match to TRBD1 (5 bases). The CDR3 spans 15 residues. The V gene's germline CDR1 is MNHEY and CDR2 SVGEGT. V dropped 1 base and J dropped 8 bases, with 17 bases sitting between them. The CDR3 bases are TGTGCCAGCAGTTACTTTGGCCGAGGGGATTGGGGCTACACCTTC. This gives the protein CASSYFGRGDWGYTF.

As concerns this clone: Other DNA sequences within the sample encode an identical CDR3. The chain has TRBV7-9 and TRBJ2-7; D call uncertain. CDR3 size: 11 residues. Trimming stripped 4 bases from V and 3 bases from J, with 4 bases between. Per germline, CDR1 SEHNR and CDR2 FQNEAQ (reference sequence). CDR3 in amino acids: CASSSLYEQYF. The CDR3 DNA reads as TGTGCCAGCAGCTCGCTCTACGAGCAGTACTTC. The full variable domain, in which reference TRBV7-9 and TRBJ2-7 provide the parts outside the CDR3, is DTGVSQNPRHKITKRGQNVTFRCDPISEHNRLYWYRQTLGQGPEFLTYFQNEAQLEKSRLLSDRFSAERPKGSFSTLEIQRTEQGDSAMYLCASSSLYEQYFGPGTRLTVT.

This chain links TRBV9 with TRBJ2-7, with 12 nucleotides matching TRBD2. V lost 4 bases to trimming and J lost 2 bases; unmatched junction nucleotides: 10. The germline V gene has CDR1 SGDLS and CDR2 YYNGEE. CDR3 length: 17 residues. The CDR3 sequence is CASSPGTSGRSPYEQYF. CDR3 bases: TGTGCCAGCAGCCCAGGTACTAGCGGGAGGAGCCCCTACGAGCAGTACTTC.

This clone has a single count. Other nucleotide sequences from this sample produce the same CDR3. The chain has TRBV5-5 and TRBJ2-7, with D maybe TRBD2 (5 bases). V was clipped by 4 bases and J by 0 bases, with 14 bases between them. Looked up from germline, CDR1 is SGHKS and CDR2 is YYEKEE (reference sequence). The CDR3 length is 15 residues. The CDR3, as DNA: TGTGCCAGCAGCCTTAGGGCGGGCAGCTCCTACGAGCAGTACTTC. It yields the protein CASSLRAGSSYEQYF.

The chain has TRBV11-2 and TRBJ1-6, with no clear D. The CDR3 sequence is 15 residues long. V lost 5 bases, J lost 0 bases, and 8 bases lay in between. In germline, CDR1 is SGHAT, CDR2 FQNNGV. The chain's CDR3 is CASSRSNSYNSPLHF. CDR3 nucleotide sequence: TGTGCCAGCAGCCGCTCCAACTCCTATAATTCACCCCTCCACTTT.

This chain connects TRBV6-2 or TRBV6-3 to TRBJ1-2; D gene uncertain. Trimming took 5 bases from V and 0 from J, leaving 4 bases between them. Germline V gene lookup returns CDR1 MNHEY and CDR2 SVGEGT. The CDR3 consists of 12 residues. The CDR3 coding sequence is TGTGCCAGCAGTACAACTAACTATGGCTACACCTTC. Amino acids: CASSTTNYGYTF.

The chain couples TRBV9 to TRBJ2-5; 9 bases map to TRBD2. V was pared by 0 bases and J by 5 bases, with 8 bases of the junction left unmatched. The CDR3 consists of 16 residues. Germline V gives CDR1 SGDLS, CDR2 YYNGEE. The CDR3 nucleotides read TGTGCCAGCAGCGTAGGCCCTCTAGCGGGGCGGGAGACCCAGTACTTC. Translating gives CASSVGPLAGRETQYF.

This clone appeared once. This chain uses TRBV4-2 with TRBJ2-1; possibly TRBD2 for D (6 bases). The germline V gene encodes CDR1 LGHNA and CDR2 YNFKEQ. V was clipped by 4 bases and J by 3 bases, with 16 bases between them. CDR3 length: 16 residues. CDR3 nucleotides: TGTGCCAGCAGCCCGCGAACTAGCTTGGGCTACAATGAGCAGTTCTTC. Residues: CASSPRTSLGYNEQFF.

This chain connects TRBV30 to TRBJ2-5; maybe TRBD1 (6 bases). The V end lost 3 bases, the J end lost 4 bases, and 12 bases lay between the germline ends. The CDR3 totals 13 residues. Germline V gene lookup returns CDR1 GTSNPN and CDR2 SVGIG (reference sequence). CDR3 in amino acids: CAWSLSGAETQYF. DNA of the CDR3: TGTGCCTGGAGCCTGTCAGGGGCAGAGACCCAGTACTTC.

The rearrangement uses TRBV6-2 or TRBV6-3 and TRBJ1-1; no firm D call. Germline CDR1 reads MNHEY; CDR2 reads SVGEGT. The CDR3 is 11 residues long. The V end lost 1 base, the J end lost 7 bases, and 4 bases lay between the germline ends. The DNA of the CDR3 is TGTGCCAGCAGTTACTTGGGTGAAGCTTTCTTT. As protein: CASSYLGEAFF.

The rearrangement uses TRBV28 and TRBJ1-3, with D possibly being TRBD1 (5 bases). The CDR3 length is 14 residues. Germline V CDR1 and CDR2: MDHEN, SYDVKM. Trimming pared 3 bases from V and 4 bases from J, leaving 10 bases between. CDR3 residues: CASSFQGMGNTIYF. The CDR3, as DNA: TGTGCCAGCAGTTTTCAGGGTATGGGAAACACCATATATTTT.

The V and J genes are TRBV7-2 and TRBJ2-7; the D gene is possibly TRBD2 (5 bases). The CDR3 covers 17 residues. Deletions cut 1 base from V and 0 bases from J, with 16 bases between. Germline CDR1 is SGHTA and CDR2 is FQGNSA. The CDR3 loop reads CASSLVEDWTVSYEQYF. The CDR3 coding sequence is TGTGCCAGCAGCTTAGTAGAGGACTGGACGGTCTCCTACGAGCAGTACTTC.

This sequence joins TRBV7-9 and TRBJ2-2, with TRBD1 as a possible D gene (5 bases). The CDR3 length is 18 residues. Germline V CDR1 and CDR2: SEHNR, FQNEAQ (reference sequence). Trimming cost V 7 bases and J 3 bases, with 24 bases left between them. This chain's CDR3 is CASNLRVAGLPYTGELFF. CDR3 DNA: TGTGCCAGCAACCTTAGGGTGGCAGGGCTCCCTTACACCGGGGAGCTGTTTTTT.

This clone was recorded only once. The CDR3 coding sequence is TGTGCCAGCAGCCAAGAAGATTTAGGGTATGGAGAAGAGACCCAGTACTTC. Translated: CASSQEDLGYGEETQYF. The J gene is TRBJ2-5, the V gene TRBV3-1 (or the pseudogene TRBV3-2); D call uncertain. CDR1 is LGHDT and CDR2 is YNNKEL in the germline V gene (reference sequence). The V gene lost 0 bases and the J gene lost 3 bases, with 17 bases spanning the gap. This CDR3 region has 17 residues.

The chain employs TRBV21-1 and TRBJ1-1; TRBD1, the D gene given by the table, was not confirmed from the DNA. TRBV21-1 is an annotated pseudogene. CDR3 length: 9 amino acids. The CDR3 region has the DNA TGTGCCAGCCAATTCAGAGCTTTCTTT. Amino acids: CASQFRAFF.

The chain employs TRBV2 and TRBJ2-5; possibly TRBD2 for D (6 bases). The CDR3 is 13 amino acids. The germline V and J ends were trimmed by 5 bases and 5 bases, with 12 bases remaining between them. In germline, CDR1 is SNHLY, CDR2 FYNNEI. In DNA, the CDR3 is TGTGCCAGCAGTACTCGCGGAGGGGAGACCCAGTACTTC. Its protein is CASSTRGGETQYF.

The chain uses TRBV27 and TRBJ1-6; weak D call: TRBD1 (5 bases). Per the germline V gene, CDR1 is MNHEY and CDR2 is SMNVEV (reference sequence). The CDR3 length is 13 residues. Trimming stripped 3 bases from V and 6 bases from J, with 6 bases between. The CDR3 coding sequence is TGTGCCAGCAGTTTCCAGGGTAATTCACCCCTCCACTTT. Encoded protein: CASSFQGNSPLHF.

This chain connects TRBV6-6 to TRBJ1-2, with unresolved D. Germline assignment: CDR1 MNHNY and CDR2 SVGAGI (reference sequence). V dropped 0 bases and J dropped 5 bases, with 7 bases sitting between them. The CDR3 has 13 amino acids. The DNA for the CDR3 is TGTGCCAGCAGTTACTCGCCGGGTTATGGCTACACCTTC. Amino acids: CASSYSPGYGYTF.

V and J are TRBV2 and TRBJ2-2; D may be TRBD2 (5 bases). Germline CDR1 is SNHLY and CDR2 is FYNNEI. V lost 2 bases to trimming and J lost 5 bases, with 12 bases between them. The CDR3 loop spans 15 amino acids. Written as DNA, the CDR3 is TGTGCCAGCAGTGAATGGCTAGCCTGGACCGGGGAGCTGTTTTTT. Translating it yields CASSEWLAWTGELFF. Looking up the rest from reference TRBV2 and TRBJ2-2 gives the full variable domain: EPEVTQTPSHQVTQMGQEVILRCVPISNHLYFYWYRQILGQKVEFLVSFYNNEISEKSEIFDDQFSVERPDGSNFTLKIRSTKLEDSAMYFCASSEWLAWTGELFFGEGSRLTVL.

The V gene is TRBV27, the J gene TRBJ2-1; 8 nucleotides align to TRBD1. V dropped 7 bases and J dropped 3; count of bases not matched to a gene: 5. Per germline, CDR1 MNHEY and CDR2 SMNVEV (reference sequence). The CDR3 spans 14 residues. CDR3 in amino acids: CASTRTGNYNEQFF. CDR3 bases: TGTGCCAGCACCCGGACAGGGAACTACAATGAGCAGTTCTTC.